The entry that follows covers one T cell receptor (beta chain) sequence. The antigen is unknown. The sample belongs to a study of cytomegalovirus exposure and HLA in healthy donors. Study-wide points: It emerged from a later analysis that several of the most significant clusters appeared to be linked to common viral pathogens.

The trim removed 4 bases at V and 7 bases at J, leaving 4 bases unmatched. CDR1 LGHNA and CDR2 YSLEER come from the germline V gene. This CDR3 has 14 residues. The PCR had 60 Vbeta and 13 Jbeta primers. Methods used by the authors: Per a later analysis, the number of unique TCR beta chains was approximately 80 million, of which 8.5 million to 11 million were shared. The protocol was immunoSEQ multiplex PCR, while the TCRdb copy is restricted to in-frame clones and leaves out a portion. The V and J calls and the clone size are those of that table, but D and trimming were determined from the DNA. The data hold about 260,000 clones, with 70% to 90% observed a single time.

The chain is built from TRBV4-3 and TRBJ2-2, with 9 positions matching TRBD1. Sequencing input: PBMCs. The clonotype was recovered from a woman between 40 and 50 years old in good health and CMV-seropositive. The chain's CDR3 is CASSRDRGIGELFF. Here the CDR3 DNA reads TGCGCCAGCAGCCGCGACAGGGGGATCGGGGAGCTGTTTTTT.